This paragraph reports one T cell receptor beta chain. The antigen is not known. Some 97,000 TCR templates underwent assay in every sample. Sequencing used immunoSEQ multiplex PCR; TCRdb keeps in-frame clones, though not all of them. The data show nearly 95,000 clones, with 90% to 95% seen just once and around 0.3% held by the top ten. The source of the sample is a study of siplizumab effects on memory and regulatory T cells. The V and J ends lost 2 bases and 2 bases respectively, with 9 bases between them. The CDR3 covers 14 residues. CDR1 and CDR2 from the germline V gene are LNHDA and SQIVND (reference sequence). Findings and limits, study-wide: No assignable naive or memory phenotype existed for roughly 75-97% of proliferating CD4+ or CD8+ clones. Mappable alloreactive CD4+ clones came from Treg cells under 80% of the time on average with siplizumab, against roughly 29% in controls.

The chain joins TRBV19 to TRBJ1-1; maybe TRBD1 (6 bases). Specimen: non-Treg CD4+ T cells sorted from blood. This clonotype originated in a human donor in good health. In DNA, the CDR3 is TGTGCCAGTAGTATAAAGGGACAAAACACTGAAGCTTTCTTT. It specifies CASSIKGQNTEAFF.